This T cell receptor (beta chain) was observed in a study of cytomegalovirus exposure and HLA in healthy donors. CDR3 length: 15 amino acids. Germline trimming cut 2 bases from V and 1 base from J; bases unmatched to any gene: 3. Germline V gene sequence: CDR1 MRHNA, CDR2 SNTAGT. The PCR made use of 60 Vbeta and 13 Jbeta primers. Only in-frame clones appear in the TCRdb table, and some are missing; sequencing was by immunoSEQ multiplex PCR. The sample consists of 100,000 to 150,000 clones, 60% to 80% of them appearing once. The TCR comes from a woman aged 60-75 years in good health and CMV-seropositive. This chain joins TRBV6-4 and TRBJ2-3; the match to TRBD1 covers 7 bases. Sequenced sample: PBMCs. CDR3 sequence (DNA): TGTGCCAGCAGTGACAGGGGGCTGGGCACAGATACGCAGTATTTT. Translation: CASSDRGLGTDTQYF.